This T cell receptor beta chain was sequenced for a study of Ad26.COV2.S vaccination and SARS-CoV-2 variants. At the level of the study: This donor came from the COV1001 trial of Ad26.COV2.S.

Treatment reported: 15 to 20 received Ad26.COV2.S at low or high dose, single or two shots; 5 received placebo; per-sample allocation not given. Samples analyzed were those drawn on day 63 after the first vaccine or placebo injection. Libraries were prepared by immunoSEQ multiplex PCR; TCRdb keeps only in-frame clonotypes and omits some of them. The data show 300,000 to 400,000 clones, roughly 90% seen once. The clonotype originates from a person between 18 and 65 years old who received the Ad26.COV2.S COVID-19 vaccine or a placebo. The sequencing here drew on peripheral blood, taken in a trial of Ad26.COV2.S vaccine versus placebo.

CDR3 loop: CASSLLAGGRDNEQFF. DNA for the CDR3: TGTGCCAGCTCACTACTAGCGGGCGGTAGGGACAATGAGCAGTTCTTC. The chain is built from TRBV18 and TRBJ2-1, with 9 bases lining up with TRBD2. The ends lost 4 bases at V and 5 bases at J; junction bases unmatched: 9. CDR3 length equals 16 residues. Germline V CDR1 and CDR2: KGHSH, LQKENI.